The text below deals with one T cell receptor (beta chain). The method was immunoSEQ multiplex PCR; TCRdb's version includes in-frame clones alone and lacks a portion of them. The sample lists some 150,000 clones; about four fifths were seen once. V shed 2 bases and J 4 bases; nucleotides not matched to a gene: 4. The germline V gene has CDR1 SGHNT and CDR2 YYREEE (reference sequence). CDR3 size: 14 residues. The data are from a study of blood T cell repertoires in COVID-19. The sequence was obtained from a human donor with acute or convalescent COVID-19. The donor label of this sample is uncertain. The sequencing input was peripheral blood. V is TRBV5-4 and J is TRBJ2-5; 8 bases map to TRBD1. The CDR3 bases are TGTGCCAGCAGCTTACCAGGGGGCCGAGAGACCCAGTACTTC. Translation gives CASSLPGGRETQYF.